The TCR beta chain described here comes from a study of shared clonotypes between healthy human individuals. Profiling relied on immunoSEQ multiplex PCR, and the TCRdb table lists in-frame clones only, not all of them. The data show 2 million to 2.5 million clones, more than 85% seen once. Whole-study findings and limits: The low donor count limited represented genetic and exposure-history diversity. Tissue TCR repertoires likely differ from these blood-only repertoires.

The CDR3 has 19 residues. J was trimmed by 3 bases and V by 3 bases; bases with no gene match: 19. The germline CDR1 and CDR2 sequences are SEHNR and FQNEAQ (reference sequence). Notes on this clone: Its antigen is currently unknown.

This TCR came from a man between 18 and 35 years old in good health. Some clones in this sample may be carry-over from other donors' samples. The chain is built from TRBV7-9 and TRBJ2-7; TRBD1 matches 8 bases. Sequenced input: naive CD4+ T cells from PBMCs. Subset in this sample: CD45RA+ positively selected. The CDR3 region has the DNA TGTGCCAGCAGCTTGCGAGGTGGGACAGGAACCCGCGGGAACTACGAGCAGTACTTC. It translates to CASSLRGGTGTRGNYEQYF.